A single sample gave rise to the 18 T cell receptor beta chains below, sequenced in a study of blood T cell repertoires in COVID-19. The data were produced by immunoSEQ multiplex PCR, yet TCRdb's version contains in-frame clones alone and is incomplete. Of around 110,000 clones in the sample, 90% were seen once. The sequenced sample was peripheral blood. These receptors all come from a human donor with active COVID-19. The donor label of this sample is uncertain.

V usage is TRBV7-2 and J usage is TRBJ2-5; the D gene is possibly TRBD2 (5 bases). V was pared by 0 bases and J by 4 bases, with 12 bases between. Germline V lookup: CDR1 SGHTA, CDR2 FQGNSA. There are 15 residues in the CDR3. The CDR3 DNA reads TGTGCCAGCAGCTTAGCTAAAACTAGGCCAGAGACCCAGTACTTC. Protein product: CASSLAKTRPETQYF.

The chain has TRBV7-3 and TRBJ2-1; 9 bases are shared with TRBD1. Looked up from germline, CDR1 is SGHTA and CDR2 is FQGTGA. CDR3 length: 15 amino acids. Losses at the gene ends were 5 bases for V and 1 base for J; bases not matched to a gene: 3. The DNA for the CDR3 is TGTGCCAGCAGCCCAGGACAGGGGTCCTACAATGAGCAGTTCTTC. Its translation: CASSPGQGSYNEQFF.

The chain couples TRBV30 to TRBJ2-2, with 9 bases that match TRBD1. CDR1 and CDR2 from the germline V gene are GTSNPN and SVGIG (reference sequence). The CDR3 is 16 residues long. V trimming: 1 base; J trimming: 5 bases; junction bases outside the gene matches: 8. CDR3 protein: CAWSAGTGTWTGELFF. CDR3 coding DNA: TGTGCCTGGAGTGCCGGGACAGGGACGTGGACCGGGGAGCTGTTTTTT.

J is TRBJ1-1 and V is TRBV7-2, with 9 bases identical to TRBD1. CDR3 length equals 16 residues. With V trimmed by 3 bases and J by 1 base, 6 bases remained unmatched. CDR1 SGHTA and CDR2 FQGNSA come from the germline V gene. The CDR3 here is CASSFEVGQGNTEAFF. The CDR3 nucleotides read TGTGCCAGCAGCTTTGAGGTGGGACAGGGGAACACTGAAGCTTTCTTT. The full variable domain, completed using reference TRBV7-2 and TRBJ1-1, is GAGVSQSPSNKVTEKGKDVELRCDPISGHTALYWYRQSLGQGLEFLIYFQGNSAPDKSGLPSDRFSAERTGGSVSTLTIQRTQQEDSAVYLCASSFEVGQGNTEAFFGQGTRLTVV.

The V and J genes are TRBV9 and TRBJ2-7; no firm D call. Germline loops: CDR1 SGDLS, CDR2 YYNGEE. V was cut by 0 bases and J by 2 bases, with 9 bases left in between. The CDR3 extends over 14 amino acids. The CDR3 protein is CASSVAHEAYEQYF. The CDR3 DNA follows: TGTGCCAGCAGCGTAGCCCACGAGGCCTACGAGCAGTACTTC.

This rearrangement joins TRBV7-9 to TRBJ1-4; a possible D gene is TRBD1 (6 bases). V was trimmed by 0 bases and J by 8 bases, leaving 22 bases between them. Germline lookup yields CDR1 SEHNR and CDR2 FQNEAQ (reference sequence). This CDR3 has 18 amino acids. The DNA for the CDR3 is TGTGCCAGCAGCTTAGCGTGGCAGGGGAAGGTCGGGGACGAAAAACTGTTTTTT. It translates to CASSLAWQGKVGDEKLFF.

The chain has TRBV6-1 and TRBJ1-2; D unclear. The CDR3 is 16 residues long. V was shortened by 0 bases and J by 4 bases, with 15 bases between the two germline ends. CDR1 is MNHNS and CDR2 is SASEGT in the germline V gene. The CDR3 reads CASSEAGTKGGYGYTF. CDR3 nucleotides: TGTGCCAGCAGTGAAGCGGGTACAAAAGGAGGCTATGGCTACACCTTC.

In this sample, this clone turned up once. J is TRBJ1-4 and V is TRBV6-1; D gene uncertain. V lost 2 bases, J lost 8 bases, and 12 bases lay in between. The CDR3 runs 14 residues. Germline V gives CDR1 MNHNS, CDR2 SASEGT. The DNA for the CDR3 is TGTGCCAGCAGTGAATATGTATTTCGGGAAAAACTGTTTTTT. As protein: CASSEYVFREKLFF.

The CDR3 DNA follows: TGTGCCAGCAGAAAGGACAACGGTAGCAATCAGCCCCAGCATTTT. Translating it yields CASRKDNGSNQPQHF. This sequence joins TRBV2 and TRBJ1-5; possibly TRBD1 for D (5 bases). Germline V gives CDR1 SNHLY, CDR2 FYNNEI. CDR3 length: 15 amino acids. Trimming shortened V by 6 bases and J by 0 bases, and 12 bases separated the two germline ends.

The chain links TRBV11-2 to TRBJ1-1; D is uncertain. Germline loops: CDR1 SGHAT, CDR2 FQNNGV. Trimming removed 1 base at V and 1 base at J, with 13 bases between. This CDR3 is built from 16 residues. The CDR3 DNA sequence: TGTGCCAGCAGCTTAGGCGGGTTGCGTCGGAACACTGAAGCTTTCTTT. Translated, it gives CASSLGGLRRNTEAFF. Filled out from reference TRBV11-2 and TRBJ1-1, the complete variable domain reads EAGVAQSPRYKIIEKRQSVAFWCNPISGHATLYWYQQILGQGPKLLIQFQNNGVVDDSQLPKDRFSAERLKGVDSTLKIQPAKLEDSAVYLCASSLGGLRRNTEAFFGQGTRLTVV.

The chain links TRBV9 to TRBJ2-3; D is perhaps TRBD2 (6 bases). V dropped 3 bases and J dropped 7 bases, with 18 bases sitting between them. Germline values: CDR1 SGDLS, CDR2 YYNGEE. The CDR3 runs 15 residues. The CDR3 loop reads CASSEGTRRFYTQYF. The CDR3 nucleotides read TGTGCCAGCAGCGAAGGGACTCGCCGTTTTTATACGCAGTATTTT.

The rearrangement links TRBV6-6 to TRBJ1-2, with TRBD1 identical over 7 bases. Trimming took 5 bases from V and 1 from J; bases not matched to a gene: 7. The CDR3 loop spans 15 amino acids. From germline, CDR1 is MNHNY and CDR2 SVGAGI (reference sequence). The CDR3 DNA reads TGTGCCAGCAGTGGGTTGACAGGGAATAACTATGGCTACACCTTC. Encoded protein: CASSGLTGNNYGYTF.

The V gene is TRBV3-1 (or the pseudogene TRBV3-2), the J gene TRBJ1-2, with D possibly being TRBD1 (6 bases). The ends were cut back, 0 bases at V and 3 bases at J, with 8 bases in the middle. The V gene's germline CDR1 is LGHDT and CDR2 YNNKEL (reference sequence). The CDR3 covers 14 residues. Here the CDR3 DNA reads TGTGCCAGCAGCCAAGACAGGGGAGACTATGGCTACACCTTC. Its protein product is CASSQDRGDYGYTF.

The V and J genes are TRBV14 and TRBJ2-3; perhaps TRBD2 as D (7 bases). From germline, CDR1 is SGHDN and CDR2 FVKESK. V lost 4 bases, J lost 0 bases, and 14 bases lay in between. This CDR3 region has 16 residues. CDR3 DNA sequence: TGTGCCAGCAGCCTTGCGTGGGGGGGCAGCACAGATACGCAGTATTTT. This codes for CASSLAWGGSTDTQYF.

This chain uses TRBV4-1 with TRBJ2-2; D unresolved. CDR3 length: 14 amino acids. Germline assignment: CDR1 MGHRA and CDR2 YSYEKL. The ends were cut back, 1 base at V and 3 bases at J, with 6 bases in the middle. This CDR3 reads CASSQAGDTGELFF. The DNA for the CDR3 is TGCGCCAGCAGCCAAGCGGGTGACACCGGGGAGCTGTTTTTT.

V usage is TRBV7-9 and J usage is TRBJ2-2; D is unresolved. The CDR3 runs to 13 residues. CDR1 is SEHNR and CDR2 is FQNEAQ in the germline V gene (reference sequence). Deletions cut 1 base from V and 9 bases from J, with 9 bases between. The CDR3 DNA is TGTGCCAGCAGCTTAGGGGCATTCAGGGAGCTGTTTTTT. It yields the protein CASSLGAFRELFF.

V gene TRBV4-3 combines with J gene TRBJ2-7; D may be TRBD2 (6 bases). From germline, CDR1 is LGHNA and CDR2 YSLEER. This CDR3 has 16 amino acids. V was clipped by 3 bases and J by 2 bases, with 17 bases between them. CDR3 amino acids: CASSHSATGETYEQYF. The CDR3 bases are TGCGCCAGCAGCCATTCCGCTACGGGGGAAACCTACGAGCAGTACTTC.

The rearrangement links TRBV7-2 to TRBJ2-7; 7 bases line up with TRBD1. Germline loops: CDR1 SGHTA, CDR2 FQGNSA. The length of the CDR3 is 16 residues. V was clipped by 5 bases and J by 2 bases; unmatched bases: 12. The CDR3 reads CASSGQTGRSPYEQYF. CDR3 coding DNA: TGTGCCAGCAGCGGTCAGACAGGGCGAAGCCCCTACGAGCAGTACTTC. The variable domain in full, completed from reference TRBV7-2 and TRBJ2-7, reads GAGVSQSPSNKVTEKGKDVELRCDPISGHTALYWYRQSLGQGLEFLIYFQGNSAPDKSGLPSDRFSAERTGGSVSTLTIQRTQQEDSAVYLCASSGQTGRSPYEQYFGPGTRLTVT.